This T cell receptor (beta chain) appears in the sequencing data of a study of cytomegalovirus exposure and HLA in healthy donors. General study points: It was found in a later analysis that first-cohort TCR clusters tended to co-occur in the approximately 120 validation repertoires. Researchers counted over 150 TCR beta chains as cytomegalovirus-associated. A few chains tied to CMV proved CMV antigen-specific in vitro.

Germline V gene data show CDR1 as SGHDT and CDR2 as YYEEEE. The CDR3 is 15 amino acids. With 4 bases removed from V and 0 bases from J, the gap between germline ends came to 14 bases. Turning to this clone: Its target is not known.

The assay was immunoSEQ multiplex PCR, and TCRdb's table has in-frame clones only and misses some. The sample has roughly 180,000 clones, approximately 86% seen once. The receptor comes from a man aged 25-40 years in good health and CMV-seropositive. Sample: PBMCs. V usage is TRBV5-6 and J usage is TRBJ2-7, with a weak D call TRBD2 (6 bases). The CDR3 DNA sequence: TGTGCCAGCAGCGTCAGACTAGTCGGCTCCTACGAGCAGTACTTC. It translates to CASSVRLVGSYEQYF. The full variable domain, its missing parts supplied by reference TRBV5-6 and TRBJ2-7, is DAGVTQSPTHLIKTRGQQVTLRCSPKSGHDTVSWYQQALGQGPQFIFQYYEEEERQRGNFPDRFSGHQFPNYSSELNVNALLLGDSALYLCASSVRLVGSYEQYFGPGTRLTVT.